The 20 T cell receptor beta chains below were found in one sample sequenced in a study of blood T cell repertoires in COVID-19. Sequencing used immunoSEQ multiplex PCR; TCRdb keeps in-frame clones, though not all of them. The sample includes roughly 250,000 clones, around 88% of them seen just once. Sequencing was carried out using peripheral blood. Receptors originate from a man between 35 and 55 years old with active or convalescent COVID-19.

The rearrangement links TRBV7-3 to TRBJ2-2; 7 bases map to TRBD2. V gave up 1 base and J gave up 4 bases; unmatched junction bases: 9. This CDR3 region has 17 residues. Germline CDR1 is SGHTA and CDR2 is FQGTGA. CDR3 region: CASSLNSGLDITGELFF. The CDR3 bases are TGTGCCAGCAGCTTAAATTCCGGACTAGATATCACCGGGGAGCTGTTTTTT.

The chain recombines TRBV27 with TRBJ2-7; 7 bases map to TRBD1. The CDR3 has 12 amino acids. The V segment lost 7 bases and the J segment 3 bases; nucleotides outside the gene matches: 3. Germline V gives CDR1 MNHEY, CDR2 SMNVEV (reference sequence). The CDR3 protein is CASKGQNYEQYF. CDR3 coding DNA: TGTGCCAGCAAGGGACAGAACTACGAGCAGTACTTC.

The CDR3 DNA follows: TGCGCCAGCAGTGACGGGGTAACCTACGAGCAGTACTTC. As protein: CASSDGVTYEQYF. The chain joins TRBV10-1 to TRBJ2-7, with D maybe TRBD2 (5 bases). The CDR3 is made up of 13 amino acids. V shed 3 bases and J shed 2 bases, with 8 bases lying between them. CDR1 is WNHNN, CDR2 SYGVQD, per germline (reference sequence).

The chain couples TRBV27 to TRBJ1-6; 10 bases line up with TRBD1. Germline trimming cut 5 bases from V and 9 bases from J; bases unmatched to any gene: 7. Germline V lookup: CDR1 MNHEY, CDR2 SMNVEV (reference sequence). This CDR3 has 15 amino acids. CDR3 region: CASSPRQGARSPLHF. The CDR3 DNA reads as TGTGCCAGCAGTCCACGACAGGGGGCTCGTTCACCCCTCCACTTT.

V usage is TRBV10-2 and J usage is TRBJ2-2, with unresolved D. The germline CDR1 and CDR2 sequences are WSHSY and SAAADI. This CDR3 region has 14 residues. The ends were cut back, 0 bases at V and 4 bases at J, with 6 bases in the middle. The DNA of the CDR3 is TGCGCCAGCAGTGAGTCGTCGGTCACCGGGGAGCTGTTTTTT. It translates to CASSESSVTGELFF.

The chain links TRBV19 to TRBJ1-1; D is undetermined. The CDR3 contains 13 residues. The germline V gene encodes CDR1 LNHDA and CDR2 SQIVND (reference sequence). The V end lost 6 bases, the J end lost 0 bases, and 8 bases lay between the germline ends. CDR3 amino acids: CASSTTLNTEAFF. The CDR3 region has the DNA TGTGCCAGTAGCACGACATTGAACACTGAAGCTTTCTTT. Supplemented by reference TRBV19 and TRBJ1-1, the full variable domain reads DGGITQSPKYLFRKEGQNVTLSCEQNLNHDAMYWYRQDPGQGLRLIYYSQIVNDFQKGDIAEGYSVSREKKESFPLTVTSAQKNPTAFYLCASSTTLNTEAFFGQGTRLTVV.

The chain uses TRBV7-2 and TRBJ1-5, with D perhaps TRBD1 (5 bases). Germline loops: CDR1 SGHTA, CDR2 FQGNSA. V was shortened by 1 base and J by 8 bases, with 12 bases between the two germline ends. The CDR3 is 14 residues long. This CDR3 reads CASSLGAGREPQHF. The CDR3 nucleotides read TGTGCCAGCAGCTTAGGGGCAGGGAGGGAGCCCCAGCATTTT.

A single count supports this clone. This chain joins TRBV7-9 and TRBJ2-5; D remains unclear. This CDR3 has 14 amino acids. Between the trimmed V and J ends, which lost 5 bases and 0 bases, there was a span of 10 bases. Looked up from germline, CDR1 is SEHNR and CDR2 is FQNEAQ (reference sequence). CDR3 nucleotides: TGTGCCAGCAGCCCCCCCAGGTACCAAGAGACCCAGTACTTC. It encodes CASSPPRYQETQYF.

The V call is TRBV7-9, the J call TRBJ2-2; TRBD2 aligns across 10 bases. CDR3 length: 19 amino acids. Germline V lookup: CDR1 SEHNR, CDR2 FQNEAQ (reference sequence). With 0 bases clipped from V and 2 bases from J, the junction kept 9 bases outside the gene matches. The CDR3 reads CASSLALGLAGDNTGELFF. Written as DNA, the CDR3 is TGTGCCAGCAGCTTAGCGCTTGGTCTAGCGGGAGATAACACCGGGGAGCTGTTTTTT.

CDR3 protein: CASSSGLARPDTQYF. For the CDR3, the DNA is TGTGCCAGCAGCTCCGGACTAGCGAGGCCAGATACGCAGTATTTT. The chain combines TRBV5-4 with TRBJ2-3; 9 nucleotides agree with TRBD2. Germline CDR1 reads SGHNT; CDR2 reads YYREEE (reference sequence). The CDR3 sequence is 15 residues long. Trimming cost V 3 bases and J 4 bases; bases outside gene matches: 6.

The chain combines TRBV11-2 with TRBJ2-5; 10 nucleotides match TRBD1. Trimming removed 4 bases from V and 5 bases from J; junction bases left unmatched: 4. Germline V gene data show CDR1 as SGHAT and CDR2 as FQNNGV. This CDR3 region has 14 residues. The DNA of the CDR3 is TGTGCCAGCAGCTCCGGACAGGGGGAGGAGACCCAGTACTTC. Translation gives CASSSGQGEETQYF.

The V and J genes are TRBV7-2 and TRBJ2-7, with a possible D match to TRBD2 (5 bases). The CDR3 loop spans 14 amino acids. V was shortened by 0 bases and J by 1 base, with 7 bases between the two germline ends. CDR1 and CDR2 (germline): SGHTA, FQGNSA. The DNA for the CDR3 is TGTGCCAGCAGCTTAGCAGCGGAGTCCTACGAGCAGTACTTC. Translating it yields CASSLAAESYEQYF.

The chain has TRBV30 and TRBJ1-4; TRBD1 agrees at 10 bases. Germline-derived CDR1 and CDR2 are GTSNPN and SVGIG (reference sequence). V lost 3 bases, J lost 8 bases, and 6 bases stayed unmatched. The CDR3 runs 14 residues. CDR3 amino acids: CAWRRTGGEEKLFF. CDR3 DNA: TGTGCCTGGAGAAGGACAGGGGGTGAAGAAAAACTGTTTTTT.

V is TRBV24-1 and J is TRBJ1-2, with unresolved D. V lost 4 bases and J lost 5, with 13 bases in between. Germline lookup yields CDR1 KGHDR and CDR2 SFDVKD. The CDR3 consists of 14 residues. The CDR3 reads CATSEDDFSYGYTF. The CDR3 region has the DNA TGTGCCACCAGTGAAGATGACTTTTCTTATGGCTACACCTTC.

This chain joins TRBV29-1 and TRBJ1-1; TRBD1 might be the D (6 bases). There are 11 residues in the CDR3. Germline V gives CDR1 SQVTM, CDR2 ANQGSEA. CDR3 protein: CGGQSQTEAFF. In DNA form, the CDR3 reads TGCGGCGGACAGAGCCAAACTGAAGCTTTCTTT.

This clone was seen just once. The chain uses TRBV10-3 and TRBJ2-2; no clear D gene. V lost 3 bases, J lost 0 bases, and 8 bases lay in between. In germline, CDR1 is ENHRY, CDR2 SYGVKD. CDR3 length equals 15 residues. The CDR3 loop reads CAISEQLPNTGELFF. CDR3 sequence (DNA): TGTGCCATCAGTGAACAGCTTCCGAACACCGGGGAGCTGTTTTTT.

The chain employs TRBV7-9 and TRBJ2-7; TRBD2 aligns across 8 bases. Unmatched junction bases numbered 12, after V lost 4 bases and J lost 4 bases. This CDR3 comprises 16 residues. CDR1 and CDR2 (germline): SEHNR, FQNEAQ (reference sequence). The CDR3 sequence is CASSSNHGSGIYEQYF. Here the CDR3 DNA reads TGTGCCAGCAGCTCTAACCATGGTAGCGGGATTTACGAGCAGTACTTC. The full variable domain, with the rest looked up from reference TRBV7-9 and TRBJ2-7, is DTGVSQNPRHKITKRGQNVTFRCDPISEHNRLYWYRQTLGQGPEFLTYFQNEAQLEKSRLLSDRFSAERPKGSFSTLEIQRTEQGDSAMYLCASSSNHGSGIYEQYFGPGTRLTVT.

The chain is built from TRBV30 and TRBJ2-1; 11 bases are a match to TRBD2. CDR1 and CDR2 (germline): GTSNPN, SVGIG (reference sequence). The V and J ends lost 5 bases and 5 bases, in that order; junction bases with no gene match: 8. The CDR3 consists of 15 residues. The CDR3 DNA reads TGTGCCTGGGACAAGGGACTAGCGGACAACAATGAGCAGTTCTTC. Amino acid sequence: CAWDKGLADNNEQFF. The full variable domain, completed using reference TRBV30 and TRBJ2-1, is SQTIHQWPATLVQPVGSPLSLECTVEGTSNPNLYWYRQAAGRGLQLLFYSVGIGQISSEVPQNLSASRPQDRQFILSSKKLLLSDSGFYLCAWDKGLADNNEQFFGPGTRLTVL.

V is TRBV19 and J is TRBJ1-2; tentatively, D is TRBD1 (6 bases). CDR1 LNHDA and CDR2 SQIVND come from the germline V gene (reference sequence). Trimming took off 2 bases at V and 8 bases at J, with 9 bases between the two ends. The CDR3 spans 12 residues. The CDR3 sequence: CASSIRGAGYTF. The CDR3 DNA follows: TGTGCCAGTAGTATACGGGGGGCGGGCTACACCTTC.

The chain links TRBV5-6 to TRBJ2-3, with D possibly TRBD2 on 5 matching bases. V was pared by 4 bases and J by 4 bases, with 16 bases between. The CDR3 runs 15 residues. Germline V gene data show CDR1 as SGHDT and CDR2 as YYEEEE. The CDR3 DNA sequence: TGTGCCAGCAGCCTTAGTAAGGACTTTTCAGATACGCAGTATTTT. Encoded protein: CASSLSKDFSDTQYF.